Presented here are 25 T cell receptor beta chains from one specimen sequenced in a study of T cells after yellow fever vaccination. TCRdb used MiXCR to reprocess the 5' RACE reads, holding one entry per CDR3 protein. The table shows nearly 350,000 distinct CDR3 sequences, with around 8.1% occurring only once. Sequenced material: PBMCs, taken around 45 days after the first yellow fever vaccination. The receptors shown here come from a man aged 18 to 29 who received the YFV17D yellow fever vaccine.

This clonotype was observed a handful of times. The chain is built from TRBV2 and TRBJ2-7, with 8 bases aligning to TRBD2. The V gene's germline CDR1 is SNHLY and CDR2 FYNNEI. Trimming cost V 9 bases and J 6 bases; bases outside gene matches: 10. The CDR3 runs 13 residues. This CDR3 is CASYLGLESEQYF. In DNA form, the CDR3 reads TGTGCCAGTTACTTGGGACTAGAATCCGAGCAGTACTTC.

The chain couples TRBV7-3 to TRBJ2-5; no definite D call. Trimming left V 4 bases short and J 4 bases short, with 19 bases between. The CDR3 loop spans 16 amino acids. CDR1 SGHTA and CDR2 FQGTGA come from the germline V gene. The CDR3 DNA reads TGTGCCAGCAGCTCCGACTCCCAGGCGAGTCTAGAGACCCAGTACTTC. Its protein is CASSSDSQASLETQYF.

This clonotype appeared a few times. V usage is TRBV12-3 or TRBV12-4 and J usage is TRBJ2-3; no clear D. V was clipped by 6 bases and J by 3 bases, with 16 bases between them. The CDR3 runs 15 residues. CDR3 protein: CASSLPWASTDTQYF. The CDR3 DNA is TGTGCCAGCAGCCTCCCTTGGGCGTCAACAGATACGCAGTATTTT.

This clonotype was seen at least ten times. The J gene is TRBJ1-6, the V gene TRBV9; no clear D gene. V dropped 6 bases and J dropped 7 bases, with 11 bases sitting between them. The length of the CDR3 is 13 residues. Per germline, CDR1 SGDLS and CDR2 YYNGEE. The CDR3 region is CASTRQPNSPLHF. CDR3 in DNA: TGTGCCAGCACGCGGCAGCCAAATTCACCCCTCCACTTT.

This clonotype was counted a few times. The gene calls are TRBV20-1 and TRBJ1-4, with unresolved D. This CDR3 comprises 13 residues. The V gene lost 3 bases and the J gene lost 4 bases, with 9 bases spanning the gap. The germline gives CDR1 DFQATT, CDR2 SNEGSKA (reference sequence). CDR3 sequence (DNA): TGCAGTGCTAGGAAGGGAGTTAATGAAAAACTGTTTTTT. Residues: CSARKGVNEKLFF.

This clonotype was counted only a few times. The chain has TRBV12-3 or TRBV12-4 and TRBJ2-1; TRBD2 aligns across 7 bases. The CDR3 is 16 amino acids. V shed 6 bases and J 7 bases; nucleotides not matched to a gene: 15. CDR3 region: CASSKWEGSGANEQFF. The CDR3 DNA is TGTGCCAGCAGCAAATGGGAGGGCAGCGGGGCAAATGAGCAGTTCTTC.

This chain joins TRBV5-1 and TRBJ2-1; D remains ambiguous. Germline CDR1 SGHRS, CDR2 YFSETQ. The V end was cut by 0 bases, the J end by 7 bases, with 11 bases between. The length of the CDR3 is 14 residues. The CDR3 sequence: CASSLVLGFNEQFF. CDR3 DNA sequence: TGCGCCAGCAGCTTGGTTCTTGGTTTTAATGAGCAGTTCTTC.

This clonotype was recorded a few times. The CDR3 DNA sequence: TGCGCCAGCAGCTTTATAGGGACAGGTCAATCCTACGAGCAGTACGTC. Translated, it gives CASSFIGTGQSYEQYV. This sequence joins TRBV5-1 and TRBJ2-7; 8 nucleotides agree with TRBD1. The germline CDR1 and CDR2 sequences are SGHRS and YFSETQ. The CDR3 is made up of 16 amino acids. J lost 1 base, V lost 2 bases, and 8 bases had no gene match.

This clonotype showed up just a few times. V and J are TRBV5-5 and TRBJ2-3, with 8 bases identical to TRBD2. V shed 4 bases and J 4 bases; nucleotides not matched to a gene: 8. In germline, CDR1 is SGHKS, CDR2 YYEKEE (reference sequence). There are 15 residues in the CDR3. DNA for the CDR3: TGTGCCAGCAGCCCATCAGGGACTAGTGCAGATACGCAGTATTTT. It codes for CASSPSGTSADTQYF.

This clonotype has ten or more counts. V is TRBV11-1 and J is TRBJ1-1; the match to TRBD1 covers 9 bases. The CDR3 is made up of 19 amino acids. Per germline, CDR1 SGHAT and CDR2 FQDESV (reference sequence). J gave up 0 bases and V 1 base, and 12 bases lay outside the gene matches. Here the CDR3 DNA reads TGTGCCAGCAGCTTAGGCTTTATCTGGACAGGGGATTTGAACACTGAAGCTTTCTTT. This translates into CASSLGFIWTGDLNTEAFF. Combining the CDR3 with reference TRBV11-1 and TRBJ1-1 gives the whole variable domain EAEVAQSPRYKITEKSQAVAFWCDPISGHATLYWYRQILGQGPELLVQFQDESVVDDSQLPKDRFSAERLKGVDSTLKIQPAELGDSAMYLCASSLGFIWTGDLNTEAFFGQGTRLTVV.

CDR3 DNA: TGCGCCAGCAGACGGGGACTAGCGGGCATGAATGAGCAGTTCTTC. It codes for CASRRGLAGMNEQFF. The rearrangement links TRBV4-1 to TRBJ2-1; 12 positions agree with TRBD2. Germline values: CDR1 MGHRA, CDR2 YSYEKL. J lost 7 bases, V lost 6 bases, and 7 bases had no gene match. The CDR3 totals 15 residues.

In its sample, this clonotype was seen a few times. The CDR3 is CASSSWRREEETQYF. The CDR3 nucleotides read TGCGCCAGCAGCTCCTGGAGGAGGGAGGAGGAGACCCAGTACTTC. This chain links TRBV5-1 with TRBJ2-5, with D possibly matching TRBD2 (6 bases). Germline values: CDR1 SGHRS, CDR2 YFSETQ. The V end was cut by 3 bases, the J end by 5 bases, with 17 bases between. CDR3 size: 15 residues.

V usage is TRBV5-4 and J usage is TRBJ1-2; 10 nucleotides align to TRBD1. V shed 6 bases and J 6 bases; nucleotides not matched to a gene: 2. The CDR3 sequence is 12 residues long. In germline, CDR1 is SGHNT, CDR2 YYREEE (reference sequence). CDR3 nucleotide sequence: TGTGCCAGCACCGGGACAGGGGATGGCTACACCTTC. This codes for CASTGTGDGYTF.

V gene TRBV5-1 combines with J gene TRBJ2-1; 8 bases are shared with TRBD1. CDR1 SGHRS and CDR2 YFSETQ come from the germline V gene. This CDR3 region has 15 residues. The J segment lost 9 bases and the V segment lost 4 bases, leaving 12 bases of the junction unmatched. The CDR3 sequence: CASSPGGQGMSEQFF. CDR3 coding DNA: TGCGCCAGCAGCCCGGGTGGACAGGGAATGTCTGAGCAGTTCTTC.

The chain has TRBV15 and TRBJ2-7; 11 bases match TRBD2. The junction had 12 bases not matched to a gene; V was cut back by 4 bases and J by 4 bases. The CDR3 loop spans 17 amino acids. CDR1 is LNHNV, CDR2 YYDKDF, per germline (reference sequence). CDR3 in DNA: TGTGCCACCAGCACAACTACATGGGGACTAGCGGATTACGAGCAGTACTTC. Its protein product is CATSTTTWGLADYEQYF.

This clonotype has at least ten counts. This sequence joins TRBV20-1 and TRBJ2-5, with 8 bases aligning to TRBD1. From germline, CDR1 is DFQATT and CDR2 SNEGSKA (reference sequence). The junction had 3 bases not matched to a gene; V was cut back by 3 bases and J by 3 bases. CDR3 length: 13 amino acids. CDR3 amino acids: CSASMTGEETQYF. In DNA form, the CDR3 reads TGCAGTGCTAGTATGACAGGGGAAGAGACCCAGTACTTC.

The chain uses TRBV9 and TRBJ2-5; 7 bases are shared with TRBD1. V gave up 0 bases and J gave up 5 bases; unmatched junction bases: 7. CDR3 length: 15 residues. The germline V gene encodes CDR1 SGDLS and CDR2 YYNGEE. For the CDR3, the DNA is TGTGCCAGCAGCGTAGAACAGGGGCGTTTCGAGACCCAGTACTTC. Protein: CASSVEQGRFETQYF.

The V and J genes are TRBV18 and TRBJ2-7; D is uncertain. The CDR3 contains 11 residues. CDR1 is KGHSH, CDR2 LQKENI, per germline. Trimming took off 5 bases at V and 4 bases at J, with 6 bases between the two ends. This CDR3 reads CASSAGYEQYF. CDR3 nucleotide sequence: TGTGCCAGCTCAGCTGGTTACGAGCAGTACTTC.

This clonotype was seen a handful of times. This sequence joins TRBV28 and TRBJ2-1; TRBD2 matches 14 bases. The germline CDR1 and CDR2 sequences are MDHEN and SYDVKM. The V segment lost 9 bases and the J segment 10 bases; nucleotides outside the gene matches: 8. This CDR3 is built from 14 residues. In DNA, the CDR3 is TGTGCCAGTATTTTAGGGACTAGCGGGGGCGAGCAGTTCTTC. It is translated as CASILGTSGGEQFF.

This clonotype was seen a handful of times. The chain is built from TRBV10-3 and TRBJ2-5, with 9 nucleotides matching TRBD1. The trim removed 5 bases at V and 3 bases at J, leaving 7 bases unmatched. The CDR3 runs to 15 residues. From germline, CDR1 is ENHRY and CDR2 SYGVKD. CDR3 nucleotide sequence: TGTGCCATCAGTCGGACAGGGGAAGGGGAAGAGACCCAGTACTTC. This sequence encodes CAISRTGEGEETQYF.

The rearrangement uses TRBV7-6 and TRBJ2-3; 7 positions match TRBD1. Germline V gene data show CDR1 as SGHVS and CDR2 as FNYEAQ. With V trimmed by 3 bases and J by 0 bases, 9 bases remained unmatched. The CDR3 sequence is 17 residues long. This CDR3 reads CASSFLSGGGSTDTQYF. In DNA form, the CDR3 reads TGTGCCAGCAGCTTTCTCTCAGGGGGTGGGAGCACAGATACGCAGTATTTT.

V gene TRBV5-1 combines with J gene TRBJ1-6; D might be TRBD1 (5 bases). The CDR3 contains 15 residues. The V end lost 2 bases, the J end lost 2 bases, and 8 bases lay between the germline ends. Germline CDR1 SGHRS, CDR2 YFSETQ. The CDR3 coding sequence is TGCGCCAGCAGCTTTGACAGCCCCTATAATTCACCCCTCCACTTT. It specifies CASSFDSPYNSPLHF.

V is TRBV3-1 and J is TRBJ1-6; D remains unclear. CDR1 and CDR2 from the germline V gene are LGHDT and YNNKEL (reference sequence). Trimming shortened V by 3 bases and J by 0 bases, and 9 bases separated the two germline ends. The CDR3 loop spans 16 amino acids. CDR3 coding DNA: TGTGCCAGCAGCCACGTTTCCGGCTCCTATAATTCACCCCTCCACTTT. Residues: CASSHVSGSYNSPLHF.

This chain links TRBV7-2 with TRBJ1-3; no reliable D call. This CDR3 has 13 amino acids. V dropped 2 bases and J dropped 4 bases, with 6 bases sitting between them. Germline assignment: CDR1 SGHTA and CDR2 FQGNSA. For the CDR3, the DNA is TGTGCCAGCAGCTTAAGCATGGGAAACACCATATATTTT. Translated: CASSLSMGNTIYF.

V usage is TRBV20-1 and J usage is TRBJ1-3; D remains unclear. Trimming took off 6 bases at V and 4 bases at J, with 16 bases between the two ends. Germline V CDR1 and CDR2: DFQATT, SNEGSKA (reference sequence). The CDR3 has 14 amino acids. CDR3 sequence: CSAIKSVDGNTIYF. The CDR3, as DNA: TGCAGTGCCATAAAGTCGGTGGACGGAAACACCATATATTTT.